This is a list of T cell receptor beta chains from one sample in a study of CD4+ T cells in melanoma. Measured with immunoSEQ multiplex PCR; TCRdb has only the in-frame clones, and not every one. The sample holds roughly 140,000 clones, around 90% seen once. These receptors were obtained from a human donor with melanoma. Both conserved end residues are part of each CDR3.

v_gene | CDR3aa
TRBV30 | CAWKMRGSYEQYF
TRBV10-3 | CAISGTGSTEAFF
TRBV6-5 | CASGLAGVSEQYF
TRBV7-2 | CASIAGGGGELFF
TRBV20-1 | CSVERAPGQFF
TRBV18 | CASSPGQGGSEQYF
TRBV4-1 | CASSQDVEQFF
TRBV11-2 | CASSFAGAKLFF
TRBV27 | CASSWGQHSTDTQYF
TRBV5-1 | CASSFNPVVNTEAFF
TRBV7-9 | CASSFQGIGQPQHF
TRBV4-2 | CASSQTDRSSGNTIYF
TRBV30 | CAWSPRGQSYNEQFF
TRBV28 | CASSSWSTSSYEQYF
TRBV12-5 | CASGSGMNTEAFF
TRBV2 | CASSRSNQPQHF
TRBV7-9 | CASSLGSVWGNEQFF
TRBV27 | CASSFVTGELFF
TRBV5-1 | CASSSDPGELFF
TRBV9 | CASSVAIRGGDEKLFF
TRBV18 | CASSPQGFLSGNTIYF